Sequencing of this T cell receptor (beta chain) was carried out in a study of T cell responses to AZD1222 COVID-19 vaccine. The table came from immunoSEQ multiplex PCR; TCRdb's copy has only in-frame clones and leaves some out. The table has some 140,000 clones, about 91% seen once. This CDR3 region has 17 residues. This clonotype originated in an adult who received the AZD1222 COVID-19 vaccine. Sequencing was performed on peripheral blood, taken 28 days after the second AZD1222 dose. The chain carries TRBV21-1 and TRBJ1-3; the D call of TRBD1 is as the table states it, not checked on the DNA. TRBV21-1 is a listed pseudogene. The CDR3 is CASSIGQSQTSGNTIYF. The DNA for the CDR3 is TGTGCCAGCAGCATAGGACAGTCCCAAACCTCTGGAAACACCATATATTTT.